This T cell receptor (beta chain) came from a study of blood T cell repertoires in COVID-19 (TCRdb year 2020). Turning to the overall study: The collaborator samples originated in the United States, Italy and Spain and spanned the acute and convalescent phases of COVID-19. The prospective study material was composed of cDNA or gDNA derived from T cells, B-cell-depleted T cells, or PBMCs. Subjects who had been exposed to COVID-19, were actively infected with it, or had recovered from it provided the deeply sampled blood TCRbeta repertoires that made up the dataset. A freely available public database, intended as a resource for researchers studying the immune response to SARS-CoV-2, is where the repertoires were released. Samples were obtained from the ongoing ImmuneRACE study (first 160 participants) and from 950 to 1,500 subjects provided by 6 global collaborators. Nearly every sample came with metadata listing a de-identified subject ID, COVID-19 status, age in years and sex. Where available, HLA class I and class II types were obtained from metadata supplied by the sample provider rather than from assay-based typing. Study-wide conclusions, independent of this receptor: The amount of clinical and demographic metadata varied by source and participant and was provided uncurated.

The collaborating institutions used their own protocols to collect whole blood in K2EDTA tubes. For TCRbeta analysis, collaborators shipped samples as frozen whole blood, isolated PBMCs, or DNA extracted from either of those sample types. Turning to this clone: Its specific antigen is unknown. Within one base of it there is no much larger clone, and no base qualities were kept.

In the germline V gene, CDR1 corresponds to SGHRS and CDR2 to YFSETQ. Including cysteine and phenylalanine, the CDR3 has 14 amino acids. The retained sequence is limited to the CDR3, 42 bases, with the frame set at the first base. The germline V and J ends show losses of 3 bases and 8 bases respectively, and no gene match explains 6 bases of the junction. TCRbeta CDR3 regions were amplified from genomic DNA using the immunoSEQ Assay, a bias-controlled multiplex PCR. For the original study's pipeline: Within the assay, amplification of reference gene primers was used to estimate how many nucleated cells each sample contained. To quantify the absolute abundance of each unique TCRbeta CDR3 rearrangement, sequence reads were collapsed and filtered. Productive Simpson clonality was computed per sample as the square root of Simpson's diversity index over productive rearrangements. TCRdb stores this immuneACCESS table with in-frame sequences only. Part of the clones is absent; in the studies checked, under half of the shortfall reflects unresolved V genes, and no reason is known for the rest. That table furnishes V, J and clone size, whereas the DNA furnished D and trimming. This sample is represented by more than 70,000 clones; roughly 90% of them were singletons. Approximately 9.1% of the sample is taken by the ten largest.

Sequenced input: peripheral blood. Recombination linked TRBV5-1 to TRBJ1-4; 8 nucleotides in the junction match TRBD1. The clonotype originates from a human donor in a cohort sampled during active COVID-19. The DNA sequence follows: TGCGCCAGCAGCTGGAGACAGGGGAGGGAAAAACTGTTTTTT. Its product reads: CASSWRQGREKLFF.